This T cell receptor beta chain was identified in a study of blood T cell repertoires in COVID-19. Study overall: Samples representing acute and convalescent COVID-19 were sourced from the United States, Italy and Spain.

Researchers sorted participants into cohorts using their self-reported clinical history. Cohort 3 recovered donors had two negative PCRs, clearance, or symptom resolution. In the study's own analysis: Amplification from reference gene primers served as the basis for estimated nucleated cell counts. The repertoire was sequenced with immunoSEQ multiplex PCR; TCRdb's copy has only in-frame clones and lacks some. V and J calls and clone size are as listed in that table; D and trimming were resolved from the DNA. The data show about 300,000 clones, 75% to 90% seen once. V shed 4 bases, J shed 7 bases, and the junction held 10 bases outside the gene matches. Germline V gene lookup returns CDR1 MNHEY and CDR2 SMNVEV (reference sequence). The CDR3 sequence is 17 residues long.

This sequence was found in a woman in her forties or fifties who had recovered from COVID-19. Sequencing was performed on PBMCs or T cells enriched from blood (not recorded which). The V gene is TRBV27, the J gene TRBJ1-6; 10 bases agree with TRBD1. The CDR3 here is CASSWRGGQGRNSPLHF. CDR3 nucleotide sequence: TGTGCCAGCAGTTGGCGTGGGGGACAGGGGAGAAATTCACCCCTCCACTTT.